A selection of T cell receptor beta chains follows, all from one sample in a study of shared clonotypes between healthy human individuals. Measured with immunoSEQ multiplex PCR; TCRdb has only the in-frame clones, and not every one. The sample holds about 2 million clones, approximately 95% seen once. Sequenced: naive CD8+ T cells sorted from blood. These receptors were obtained from a man aged 18 to 35 in good health. Both conserved end residues are part of each CDR3. Each record gives: V gene, D gene, clone size, J gene, CDR3 DNA, CDR3 protein. A D gene is named only where the DNA matches it firmly. Expanded clones are given a class, and other clones once, few, many or no size at all.

V gene: TRBV6-6
D gene: TRBD1
clone size: NA
J gene: TRBJ2-4
CDR3 DNA: TGTGCCAGCAGTTACCCGGACAGGGAGGACAAAAACATTCAGTACTTC
CDR3 protein: CASSYPDREDKNIQYF

V gene: TRBV9
D gene: NA
clone size: NA
J gene: TRBJ2-1
CDR3 DNA: TGTGCCAGCAGCGTAGCAGGGGTTGGCTCCTACAATGAGCAGTTCTTC
CDR3 protein: CASSVAGVGSYNEQFF

V gene: TRBV28
D gene: TRBD1
clone size: NA
J gene: TRBJ1-2
CDR3 DNA: TGTGCCAGCAGTTTAAGGGACAGGGGACTCTTCCTCCATGGCTACACCTTC
CDR3 protein: CASSLRDRGLFLHGYTF

V gene: TRBV4-1
D gene: TRBD1
clone size: NA
J gene: TRBJ2-7
CDR3 DNA: TGCGCCAGCAGCCCCAGCGGGACAGGGACTCTTTCTAACTCCTACGAGCAGTACTTC
CDR3 protein: CASSPSGTGTLSNSYEQYF

V gene: TRBV4-3
D gene: TRBD1
clone size: NA
J gene: TRBJ2-1
CDR3 DNA: TGCGCCAGCAGCCAAGAGTACCCGGGACAGGGGAGCAATGAGCAGTTCTTC
CDR3 protein: CASSQEYPGQGSNEQFF

V gene: TRBV13
D gene: TRBD2
clone size: NA
J gene: TRBJ2-2
CDR3 DNA: TGTGCCAGCAGCCACCTAGCGGGAGGCCCGAACACCGGGGAGCTGTTTTTT
CDR3 protein: CASSHLAGGPNTGELFF

V gene: TRBV9
D gene: TRBD1
clone size: NA
J gene: TRBJ1-2
CDR3 DNA: TGTGCCAGCAGTCAATTAGTGGAGGGGGCGTTGGATGGCTACACCTTC
CDR3 protein: CASSQLVEGALDGYTF

V gene: TRBV7-8
D gene: NA
clone size: once
J gene: TRBJ2-1
CDR3 DNA: TGTGCCAGCAGCCCCGTAGTGGACTACAATGAGCAGTTCTTC
CDR3 protein: CASSPVVDYNEQFF

V gene: TRBV6-1
D gene: NA
clone size: NA
J gene: TRBJ1-1
CDR3 DNA: TGTGCCAGCAGTTCATATACCACAGGGAACACTGAAGCTTTCTTT
CDR3 protein: CASSSYTTGNTEAFF

V gene: TRBV28
D gene: TRBD1
clone size: few
J gene: TRBJ2-7
CDR3 DNA: TGTGCCAGCACTCCCCAGGGGGCCTACGAGCAGTACTTC
CDR3 protein: CASTPQGAYEQYF

V gene: TRBV28
D gene: NA
clone size: NA
J gene: TRBJ2-5
CDR3 DNA: TGTGCCAGCAGTTTAATAGAGGGGGTGCCAGGAGAGACCCAGTACTTC
CDR3 protein: CASSLIEGVPGETQYF

V gene: TRBV19
D gene: TRBD1
clone size: NA
J gene: TRBJ2-1
CDR3 DNA: TGTGCCAGTCAGGGACAGGGCTACAATGAGCAGTTCTTC
CDR3 protein: CASQGQGYNEQFF

V gene: TRBV7-6
D gene: NA
clone size: once
J gene: TRBJ2-7
CDR3 DNA: TGTGCCAGCAGCCACCATAGCGGTATCTCCTACGAGCAGTACTTC
CDR3 protein: CASSHHSGISYEQYF

V gene: TRBV5-4
D gene: NA
clone size: NA
J gene: TRBJ2-2
CDR3 DNA: TGTGCCAGCAGCCCGCCTGGGGCCGGGGAGCTGTTTTTT
CDR3 protein: CASSPPGAGELFF

V gene: TRBV2
D gene: TRBD1
clone size: NA
J gene: TRBJ2-5
CDR3 DNA: TGTGCCAGCAGTCCTTACAGGGGGGCAGAAGAGACCCAGTACTTC
CDR3 protein: CASSPYRGAEETQYF

V gene: TRBV4-3
D gene: NA
clone size: NA
J gene: TRBJ1-3
CDR3 DNA: TGCGCCAGCAGCCAAGGACGTGTGCAGGGTCGACGCTCTGGAAACACCATATATTTT
CDR3 protein: CASSQGRVQGRRSGNTIYF

V gene: TRBV5-3
D gene: NA
clone size: NA
J gene: TRBJ1-2
CDR3 DNA: TGTGCCAGAAGAATGACCGGGATTAACTATGGCTACACCTTC
CDR3 protein: CARRMTGINYGYTF

V gene: TRBV14
D gene: NA
clone size: NA
J gene: TRBJ2-7
CDR3 DNA: TGTGCCAGCAGCCGAAAGGACAGATCCTACGAGCAGTACTTC
CDR3 protein: CASSRKDRSYEQYF

V gene: TRBV2
D gene: TRBD2
clone size: NA
J gene: TRBJ2-1
CDR3 DNA: TGTGCCAGCAGTGTTCAAGCGGGAGGGGTCCATGAGCAGTTCTTC
CDR3 protein: CASSVQAGGVHEQFF

V gene: TRBV6-5
D gene: NA
clone size: once
J gene: TRBJ2-5
CDR3 DNA: TGTGCCAGCAGTTATGGGCATCGAGAGACCCAGTACTTC
CDR3 protein: CASSYGHRETQYF

V gene: TRBV6-5
D gene: NA
clone size: NA
J gene: TRBJ2-2
CDR3 DNA: TGTGCCAGCAGTTACGCTTCCGGGGAGCTGTTTTTT
CDR3 protein: CASSYASGELFF

V gene: TRBV28
D gene: TRBD1
clone size: NA
J gene: TRBJ2-3
CDR3 DNA: TGTGCCAGCAGTTCGAAGGACAGGGAAGACACAGATACGCAGTATTTT
CDR3 protein: CASSSKDREDTDTQYF

V gene: TRBV5-4
D gene: TRBD1
clone size: NA
J gene: TRBJ2-7
CDR3 DNA: TGTGCCAGCAGCCACGGGACAGGGGTTTACGAGCAGTACTTC
CDR3 protein: CASSHGTGVYEQYF

V gene: TRBV30
D gene: NA
clone size: NA
J gene: TRBJ1-1
CDR3 DNA: TGTGCCTGGAACCGGGGGCGGACGGACACTGAAGCTTTCTTT
CDR3 protein: CAWNRGRTDTEAFF

V gene: TRBV11-2
D gene: TRBD1
clone size: NA
J gene: TRBJ2-7
CDR3 DNA: TGTGCCAGCAGCCCGGACAGGGCTCCCCCCTACGAGCAGTACTTC
CDR3 protein: CASSPDRAPPYEQYF

V gene: TRBV9
D gene: TRBD1
clone size: NA
J gene: TRBJ2-5
CDR3 DNA: TGTGCCAGCAGCGTACCACCTCTATACAGGGGGCGAGAGACCCAGTACTTC
CDR3 protein: CASSVPPLYRGRETQYF

V gene: TRBV27
D gene: NA
clone size: once
J gene: TRBJ2-1
CDR3 DNA: TGTGCCAGCAGTCTCGACCACTACAATGAGCAGTTCTTC
CDR3 protein: CASSLDHYNEQFF

V gene: TRBV19
D gene: NA
clone size: NA
J gene: TRBJ2-5
CDR3 DNA: TGTGCCAGTAGTCGGGACTTGGAGGAGACCCAGTACTTC
CDR3 protein: CASSRDLEETQYF